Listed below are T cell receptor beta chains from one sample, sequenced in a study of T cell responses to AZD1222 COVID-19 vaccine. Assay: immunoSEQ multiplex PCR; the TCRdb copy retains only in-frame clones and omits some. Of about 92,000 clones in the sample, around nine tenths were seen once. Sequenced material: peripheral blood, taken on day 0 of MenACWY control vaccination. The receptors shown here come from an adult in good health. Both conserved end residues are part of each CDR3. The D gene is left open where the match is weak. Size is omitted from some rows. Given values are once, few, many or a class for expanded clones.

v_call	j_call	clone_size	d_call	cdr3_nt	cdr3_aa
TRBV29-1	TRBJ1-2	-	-	TGCAGCGTGGGTCCGGACACGGTCGGCGGCTACACCTTC	CSVGPDTVGGYTF
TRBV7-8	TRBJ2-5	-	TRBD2	TGTGCCAGCAGCCGAGCGGGGGGGTTACGAGAGACCCAGTACTTC	CASSRAGGLRETQYF
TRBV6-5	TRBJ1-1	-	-	TGTGCCAGCAGTTACCGAGGGGGGGCCATGAACACTGAAGCTTTCTTT	CASSYRGGAMNTEAFF
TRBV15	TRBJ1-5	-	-	TGTGCCACCAGCAGAGGCGGGTTAGAGGGAAGCAATCAGCCCCAGCATTTT	CATSRGGLEGSNQPQHF
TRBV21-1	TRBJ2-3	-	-	TGTGCCAGCAGCAAAGATGGAGGCACAGATACGCAGTATTTT	CASSKDGGTDTQYF
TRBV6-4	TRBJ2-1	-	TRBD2	TGTGCCAGCAGTCCCAGCGGGGGGGCCGGTAATGAGCAGTTCTTC	CASSPSGGAGNEQFF
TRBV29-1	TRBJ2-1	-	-	TGCAGCGGGGTACTAACCTACAATGAGCAGTTCTTC	CSGVLTYNEQFF
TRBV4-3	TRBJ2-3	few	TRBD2	TGCGCCAGCAGCCAAGAAAGGACTAGCGGGGGGGCAAATACGCAGTATTTT	CASSQERTSGGANTQYF
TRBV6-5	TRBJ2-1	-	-	TGTGCCAGCAGGCCTGGACAGACCTACAATGAGCAGTTCTTC	CASRPGQTYNEQFF
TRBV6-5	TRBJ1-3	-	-	TGTGCCAGCAGTAGGGACTACTCTGGAAACACCATATATTTT	CASSRDYSGNTIYF
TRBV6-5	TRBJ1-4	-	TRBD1	TGTGCCAGCAGGGCCGCAGGGGGGACTAATGAAAAACTGTTTTTT	CASRAAGGTNEKLFF
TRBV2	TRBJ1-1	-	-	TGTGCCAGCAGTGCTCGGGGGGCGCAAGGTGAAGCTTTCTTT	CASSARGAQGEAFF
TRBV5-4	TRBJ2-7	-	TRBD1	TGTGCCAGCAGCTTGGCCGGGACAGGGGGTTTTGAGCAGTACTTC	CASSLAGTGGFEQYF
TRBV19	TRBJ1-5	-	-	TGTGCTTCCTCGGAGGGCCCCGGGGAGCCCCAGCATTTT	CASSEGPGEPQHF
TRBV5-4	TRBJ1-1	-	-	TGTGCCAGCAGCTTAACCGGGACGGTAATGAACACTGAAGCTTTCTTT	CASSLTGTVMNTEAFF
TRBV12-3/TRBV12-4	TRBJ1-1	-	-	TGTGCCAGCGGTTGGGGGGAGGGCACTGAAGCTTTCTTT	CASGWGEGTEAFF
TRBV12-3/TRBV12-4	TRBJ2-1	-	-	TGTGCCAGCAGTTTAACAGGCTACAATGAGCAGTTCTTC	CASSLTGYNEQFF
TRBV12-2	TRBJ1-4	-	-	TGTGCAAGTCGCTGGTCCTTCCCCACTAATGAAAAACTGTTTTTT	CASRWSFPTNEKLFF
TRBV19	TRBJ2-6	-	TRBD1	TGTGCCAGTAGCAGGGACAGCCCCCCTCTCTCTGGGGCCAACGTCCTGACTTTC	CASSRDSPPLSGANVLTF
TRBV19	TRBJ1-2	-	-	TGTGCCAGTAGTGCCCGACAGAGAGCTAACTATGGCTACACCTTC	CASSARQRANYGYTF
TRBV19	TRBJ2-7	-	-	TGTGCCAGTAGCCGGACGGGAAGCTACGAGCAGTACTTC	CASSRTGSYEQYF
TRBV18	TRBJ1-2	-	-	TGTGCCAGCTCACCAGGGACCCCCCGTTGGAGCTACACCTTC	CASSPGTPRWSYTF